These 14 T cell receptor beta chains came from one sample sequenced in a study of technical replicates of blood from several donors (TCRdb year 2017). Library preparation employed the immunoSEQ multiplex PCR assay. The immuneACCESS repertoire file appears here via TCRdb, limited to in-frame rearrangements. These files lack a portion of the clones; in checked studies, under half of the deficit traces to unresolved V genes, and the cause of the others is not known. The sample records tens of thousands of clones, approximately 86% of which are singletons. The ten largest clones take up approximately 5.9% of the sample. The specimen sequenced was PBMCs. Receptor source: a human donor in good health. Some clones in this sample may be carry-over from other donors' samples.

The chain is built from TRBV7-2 and TRBJ1-6; the match to TRBD1 covers 11 bases. The CDR3 is 15 residues long. Germline V gene sequence: CDR1 SGHTA, CDR2 FQGNSA. J lost 9 bases, V lost 5 bases, and 6 bases had no gene match. CDR3 sequence (DNA): TGTGCCAGCAGCCGGGACAGGGGGAAAGGTTCACCCCTCCACTTT. Translating it yields CASSRDRGKGSPLHF.

V is TRBV6-6 and J is TRBJ2-2, with 7 bases matching TRBD1. V was pared by 1 base and J by 6 bases, with 8 bases of the junction left unmatched. Germline lookup yields CDR1 MNHNY and CDR2 SVGAGI (reference sequence). The CDR3 spans 16 residues. The CDR3 coding sequence is TGTGCCAGCAGTTACTTTAAAGGACAGGAGCCCGGGGAGCTGTTTTTT. This sequence encodes CASSYFKGQEPGELFF.

The genes are TRBV10-3 and TRBJ2-1, with TRBD2 identical over 12 bases. Germline-derived CDR1 and CDR2 are ENHRY and SYGVKD. The CDR3 is 19 amino acids. J gave up 3 bases and V 4 bases, and 13 bases lay outside the gene matches. The CDR3 region is CAISGQGTSGRDDYNEQFF. The CDR3 nucleotides are TGTGCCATCAGTGGCCAGGGGACTAGCGGGCGAGACGACTACAATGAGCAGTTCTTC.

V is TRBV11-2 and J is TRBJ2-1, with TRBD2 as a possible D gene (5 bases). Germline V gives CDR1 SGHAT, CDR2 FQNNGV. The length of the CDR3 is 13 residues. V lost 1 base, J lost 4 bases, and 5 bases lay in between. The CDR3: CASSLGGYNEQFF. The CDR3, as DNA: TGTGCCAGCAGCTTAGGAGGGTACAATGAGCAGTTCTTC.

Within the sample, this clone is medium-sized. The chain couples TRBV9 to TRBJ1-1, with D perhaps TRBD1 (5 bases). V was cut by 5 bases and J by 6 bases, with 11 bases left in between. The V gene's germline CDR1 is SGDLS and CDR2 YYNGEE. The CDR3 covers 12 residues. This CDR3 reads CASSGGGAEAFF. CDR3 sequence (DNA): TGTGCCAGCAGTGGAGGAGGGGCTGAAGCTTTCTTT.

V and J are TRBV6-5 and TRBJ1-5; the D gene is possibly TRBD1 (5 bases). Trimming pared 4 bases from V and 0 bases from J, leaving 10 bases between. Germline V gene data show CDR1 as MNHEY and CDR2 as SVGAGI. This CDR3 contains 15 residues. The CDR3 DNA reads as TGTGCCAGCAGTTCCAACAGGTATAGCAATCAGCCCCAGCATTTT. It specifies CASSSNRYSNQPQHF.

The chain recombines TRBV29-1 with TRBJ1-1; a possible D gene is TRBD1 (6 bases). The CDR3 is 13 amino acids. V lost 4 bases, J lost 4 bases, and 13 bases lay in between. The V gene's germline CDR1 is SQVTM and CDR2 ANQGSEA. The CDR3 loop is CSVGGQGSTEAFF. CDR3 DNA: TGCAGCGTTGGGGGCCAGGGGAGCACTGAAGCTTTCTTT. The full variable domain, with the rest looked up from reference TRBV29-1 and TRBJ1-1, is SAVISQKPSRDICQRGTSLTIQCQVDSQVTMMFWYRQQPGQSLTLIATANQGSEATYESGFVIDKFPISRPNLTFSTLTVSNMSPEDSSIYLCSVGGQGSTEAFFGQGTRLTVV.

This clone was observed a handful of times. This chain links TRBV13 with TRBJ2-7; 15 nucleotides agree with TRBD2. The CDR3 loop spans 15 amino acids. With 6 bases clipped from V and 3 bases from J, the junction kept 3 bases outside the gene matches. Germline CDR1 PRHDT, CDR2 FYEKMQ (reference sequence). The DNA of the CDR3 is TGTGCCAGCAGACCGGGACTAGCGGGGGGCTACGAGCAGTACTTC. It is translated as CASRPGLAGGYEQYF.

This chain connects TRBV9 to TRBJ1-3; D is unresolved. Germline assignment: CDR1 SGDLS and CDR2 YYNGEE. The CDR3 length is 15 residues. V was trimmed by 0 bases and J by 0 bases, leaving 7 bases between them. CDR3 residues: CASSVDGRSGNTIYF. CDR3 DNA sequence: TGTGCCAGCAGCGTAGATGGCCGCTCTGGAAACACCATATATTTT.

V gene TRBV21-1 combines with J gene TRBJ2-2; the DNA was not used to check the table's D call, TRBD1. TRBV21-1 is a pseudogene segment. The CDR3 loop spans 13 amino acids. CDR3 in DNA: TGTGCCAGAAAGACAGGGAACACCGGGGAGCTGTTTTTT. Translation gives CARKTGNTGELFF.

The DNA of the CDR3 is TGTGCCAGCAAGACAGGTCTAGGTCAGCCCCAGCATTTT. Amino acid sequence: CASKTGLGQPQHF. The chain combines TRBV2 with TRBJ1-5, with a possible D match to TRBD1 (6 bases). This CDR3 region has 13 residues. Germline V gene lookup returns CDR1 SNHLY and CDR2 FYNNEI. Trimming removed 7 bases at V and 6 bases at J, with 13 bases between. Based on the CDR3 plus reference TRBV2 and TRBJ1-5, the full variable domain is EPEVTQTPSHQVTQMGQEVILRCVPISNHLYFYWYRQILGQKVEFLVSFYNNEISEKSEIFDDQFSVERPDGSNFTLKIRSTKLEDSAMYFCASKTGLGQPQHFGDGTRLSIL.

The rearrangement links TRBV18 to TRBJ1-5; 7 bases line up with TRBD1. The V and J ends lost 3 bases and 5 bases, in that order; junction bases with no gene match: 4. This CDR3 comprises 14 residues. From germline, CDR1 is KGHSH and CDR2 LQKENI. The CDR3 DNA reads as TGTGCCAGCTCACCTGGACAGGCAGATCAGCCCCAGCATTTT. This translates into CASSPGQADQPQHF.

The rearrangement uses TRBV12-5 and TRBJ2-5; tentative D call: TRBD2 (5 bases). Trimming removed 7 bases at V and 1 base at J, with 19 bases between. Per the germline V gene, CDR1 is LGHNT and CDR2 is FRNRAP. The CDR3 covers 16 residues. CDR3 sequence (DNA): TGTGCTAGTGCCCAAAGCGGCAGCGTACTCCAAGAGACCCAGTACTTC. This translates into CASAQSGSVLQETQYF.

This clone was observed at least ten times. The rearrangement joins TRBV6-1 to TRBJ2-1; 9 nucleotides line up with TRBD2. V lost 6 bases, J lost 4 bases, and 4 bases stayed unmatched. From germline, CDR1 is MNHNS and CDR2 SASEGT. The CDR3 is made up of 14 amino acids. This CDR3 is CASSRTSDYNEQFF. CDR3 bases: TGTGCCAGCAGCCGGACTAGCGATTACAATGAGCAGTTCTTC.